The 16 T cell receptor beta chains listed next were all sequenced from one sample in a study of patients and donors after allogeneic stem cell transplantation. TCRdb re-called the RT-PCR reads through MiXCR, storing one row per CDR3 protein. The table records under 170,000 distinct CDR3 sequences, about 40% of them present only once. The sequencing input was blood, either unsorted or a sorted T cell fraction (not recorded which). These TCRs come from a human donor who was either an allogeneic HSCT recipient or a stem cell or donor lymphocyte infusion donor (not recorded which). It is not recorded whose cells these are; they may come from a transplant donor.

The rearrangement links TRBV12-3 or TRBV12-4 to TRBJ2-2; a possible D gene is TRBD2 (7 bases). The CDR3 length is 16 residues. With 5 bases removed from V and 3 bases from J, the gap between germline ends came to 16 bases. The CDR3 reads CASSPPGRGDTGELFF. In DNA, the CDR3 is TGTGCCAGCAGTCCTCCTGGGAGGGGGGACACCGGGGAGCTGTTTTTT.

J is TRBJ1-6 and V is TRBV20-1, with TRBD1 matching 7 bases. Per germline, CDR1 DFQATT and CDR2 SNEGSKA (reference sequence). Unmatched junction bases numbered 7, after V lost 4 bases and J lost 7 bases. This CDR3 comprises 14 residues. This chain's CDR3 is CSAKRGQKNSPLHF. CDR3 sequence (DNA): TGCAGTGCTAAGAGGGGACAGAAGAATTCACCCCTCCACTTT.

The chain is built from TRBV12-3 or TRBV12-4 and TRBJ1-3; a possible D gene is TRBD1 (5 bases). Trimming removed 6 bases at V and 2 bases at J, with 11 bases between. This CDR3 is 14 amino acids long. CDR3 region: CASSPSGAGNTIYF. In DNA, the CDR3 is TGTGCCAGCAGCCCCTCGGGGGCTGGAAACACCATATATTTT.

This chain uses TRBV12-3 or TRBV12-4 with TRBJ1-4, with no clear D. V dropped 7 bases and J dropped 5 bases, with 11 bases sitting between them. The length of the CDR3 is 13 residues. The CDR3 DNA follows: TGTGCCAGCAATTACGGTGCGAATGAAAAACTGTTTTTT. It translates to CASNYGANEKLFF.

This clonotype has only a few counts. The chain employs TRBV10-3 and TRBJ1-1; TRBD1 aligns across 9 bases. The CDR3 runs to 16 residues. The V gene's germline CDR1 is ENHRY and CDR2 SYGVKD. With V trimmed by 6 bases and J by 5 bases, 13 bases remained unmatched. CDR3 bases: TGTGCCATCAGCCGGACAGGGGTTGCGTCGGGGACTGAAGCTTTCTTT. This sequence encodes CAISRTGVASGTEAFF.

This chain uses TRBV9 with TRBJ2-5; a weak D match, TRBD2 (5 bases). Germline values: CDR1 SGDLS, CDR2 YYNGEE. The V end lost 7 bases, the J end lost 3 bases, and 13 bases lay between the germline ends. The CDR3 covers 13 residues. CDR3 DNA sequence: TGTGCCAGCTCCCCCGGGATGGAAGAGACCCAGTACTTC. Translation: CASSPGMEETQYF.

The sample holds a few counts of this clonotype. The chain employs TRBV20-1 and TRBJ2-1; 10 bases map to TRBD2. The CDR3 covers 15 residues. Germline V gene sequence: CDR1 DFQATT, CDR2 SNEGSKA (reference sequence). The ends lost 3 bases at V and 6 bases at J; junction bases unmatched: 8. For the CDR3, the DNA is TGCAGTGCTAGGAGCGGGGGGGCCGCTTTCAATGAGCAGTTCTTC. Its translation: CSARSGGAAFNEQFF.

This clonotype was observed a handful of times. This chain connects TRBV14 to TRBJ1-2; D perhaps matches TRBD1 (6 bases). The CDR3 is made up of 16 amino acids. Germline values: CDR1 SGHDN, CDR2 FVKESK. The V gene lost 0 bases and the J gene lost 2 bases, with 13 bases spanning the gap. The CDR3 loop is CASSQERTDSNYGYTF. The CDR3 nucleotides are TGTGCCAGCAGCCAAGAAAGGACGGACAGCAACTATGGCTACACCTTC.

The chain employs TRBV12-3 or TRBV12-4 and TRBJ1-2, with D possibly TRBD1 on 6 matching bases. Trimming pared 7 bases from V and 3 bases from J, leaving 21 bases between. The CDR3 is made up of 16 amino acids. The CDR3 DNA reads TGTGCCAGCATCGACCTAGGGGGGGACGTCGACTATGGCTACACCTTC. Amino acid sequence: CASIDLGGDVDYGYTF.

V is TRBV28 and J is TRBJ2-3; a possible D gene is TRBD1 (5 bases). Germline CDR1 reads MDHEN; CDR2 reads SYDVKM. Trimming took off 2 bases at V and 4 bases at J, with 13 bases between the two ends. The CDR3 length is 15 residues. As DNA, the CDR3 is TGTGCCAGCAGTTTAGTCAGGGCCATCGCAGATACGCAGTATTTT. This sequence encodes CASSLVRAIADTQYF.

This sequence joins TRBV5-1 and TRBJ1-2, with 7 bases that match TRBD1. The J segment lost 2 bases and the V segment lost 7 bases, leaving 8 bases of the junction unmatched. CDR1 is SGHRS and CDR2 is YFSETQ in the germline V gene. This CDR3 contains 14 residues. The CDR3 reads CASGQTGLNYGYTF. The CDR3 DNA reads TGCGCCAGCGGCCAGACAGGGTTGAACTATGGCTACACCTTC.

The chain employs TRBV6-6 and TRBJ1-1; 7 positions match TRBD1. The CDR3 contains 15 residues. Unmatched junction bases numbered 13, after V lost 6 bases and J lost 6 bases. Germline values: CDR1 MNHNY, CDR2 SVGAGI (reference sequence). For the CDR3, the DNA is TGTGCCAGCAGACGCACGACAGGGTTTAGGTCTGAAGCTTTCTTT. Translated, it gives CASRRTTGFRSEAFF.

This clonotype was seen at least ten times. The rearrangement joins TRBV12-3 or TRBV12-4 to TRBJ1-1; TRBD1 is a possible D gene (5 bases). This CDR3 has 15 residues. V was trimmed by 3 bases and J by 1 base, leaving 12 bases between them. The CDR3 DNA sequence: TGTGCCAGCAGTTTTCCCGACAGACCGAACACTGAAGCTTTCTTT. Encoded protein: CASSFPDRPNTEAFF.

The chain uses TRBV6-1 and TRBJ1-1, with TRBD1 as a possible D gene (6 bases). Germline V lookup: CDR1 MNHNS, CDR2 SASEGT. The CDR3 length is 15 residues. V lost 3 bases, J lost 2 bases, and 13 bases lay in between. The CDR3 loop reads CASSDPGHLNTEAFF. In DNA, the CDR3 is TGTGCCAGCAGTGACCCGGGACACCTCAACACTGAAGCTTTCTTT.

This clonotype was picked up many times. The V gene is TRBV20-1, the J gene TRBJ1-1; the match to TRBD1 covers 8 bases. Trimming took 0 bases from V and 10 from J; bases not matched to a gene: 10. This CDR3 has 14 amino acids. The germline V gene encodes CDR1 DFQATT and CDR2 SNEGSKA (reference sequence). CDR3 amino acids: CSARDLGQGTGAFF. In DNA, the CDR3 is TGCAGTGCTAGAGATCTCGGACAGGGAACAGGAGCTTTCTTT.

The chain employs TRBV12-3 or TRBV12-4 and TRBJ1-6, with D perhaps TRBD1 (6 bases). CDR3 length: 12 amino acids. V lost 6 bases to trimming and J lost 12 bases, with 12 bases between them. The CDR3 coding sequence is TGTGCCAGCAGCTTACTAGGGGGACCCCTCCACTTT. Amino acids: CASSLLGGPLHF.